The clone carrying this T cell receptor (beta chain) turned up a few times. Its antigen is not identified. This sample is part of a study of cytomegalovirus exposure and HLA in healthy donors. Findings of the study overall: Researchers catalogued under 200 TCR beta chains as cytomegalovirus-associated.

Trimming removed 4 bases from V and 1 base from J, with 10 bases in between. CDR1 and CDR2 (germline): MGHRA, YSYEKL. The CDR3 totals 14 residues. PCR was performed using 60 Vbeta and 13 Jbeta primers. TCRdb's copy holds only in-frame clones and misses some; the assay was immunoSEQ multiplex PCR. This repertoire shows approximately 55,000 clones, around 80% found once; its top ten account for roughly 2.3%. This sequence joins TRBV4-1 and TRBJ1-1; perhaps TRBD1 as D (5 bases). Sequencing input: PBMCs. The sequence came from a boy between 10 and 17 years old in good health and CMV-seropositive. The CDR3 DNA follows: TGCGCCAGCAGCCGACCCAGGGCGAACACTGAAGCTTTCTTT. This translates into CASSRPRANTEAFF.